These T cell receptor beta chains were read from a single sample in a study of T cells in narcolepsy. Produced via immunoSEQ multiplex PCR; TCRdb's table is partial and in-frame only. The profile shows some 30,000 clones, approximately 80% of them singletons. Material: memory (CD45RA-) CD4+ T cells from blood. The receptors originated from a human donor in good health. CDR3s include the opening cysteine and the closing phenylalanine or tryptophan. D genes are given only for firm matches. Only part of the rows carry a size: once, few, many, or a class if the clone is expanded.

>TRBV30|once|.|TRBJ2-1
CACPKASYNEQFF
TGTGCCTGCCCCAAGGCCTCCTACAATGAGCAGTTCTTC
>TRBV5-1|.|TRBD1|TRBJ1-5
CASSFTGELSQPQHF
TGCGCCAGCAGCTTTACAGGGGAGTTGAGTCAGCCCCAGCATTTT
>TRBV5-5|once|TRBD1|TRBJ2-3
CASSTGTGSTDTQYF
TGTGCCAGCAGCACGGGGACAGGCAGCACAGATACGCAGTATTTT
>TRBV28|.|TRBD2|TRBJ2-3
CASSFRTSGSDTQYF
TGTGCCAGCAGTTTCAGGACTAGCGGTTCAGATACGCAGTATTTT
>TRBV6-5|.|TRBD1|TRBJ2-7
CASSLGTGYEQYF
TGTGCCAGCAGCTTAGGGACAGGATACGAGCAGTACTTC
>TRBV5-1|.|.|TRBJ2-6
CASSFGHKGANVLTF
TGCGCCAGCAGCTTTGGGCATAAGGGGGCCAACGTCCTGACTTTC
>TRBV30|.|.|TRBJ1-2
CAWSVQGGTRGGYTF
TGTGCCTGGAGTGTACAGGGAGGGACTCGGGGCGGCTACACCTTC
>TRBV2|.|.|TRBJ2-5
CASSPARGRGTQYF
TGTGCCAGCAGCCCAGCTCGGGGGCGGGGGACCCAGTACTTC
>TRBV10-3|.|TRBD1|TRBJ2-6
CATGQGKGSGANVLTF
TGTGCCACGGGACAGGGAAAGGGCTCTGGGGCCAACGTCCTGACTTTC
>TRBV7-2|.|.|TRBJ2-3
CASRLFRTDTQYF
TGTGCCAGCAGGCTGTTCCGCACAGATACGCAGTATTTT
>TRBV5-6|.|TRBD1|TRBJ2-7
CASSDPGGQGHPPRYF
TGTGCCAGCAGCGACCCCGGGGGACAGGGGCACCCCCCCCGGTACTTC
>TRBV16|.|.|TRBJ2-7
CASSPTRIGEQYF
TGTGCCAGCAGCCCAACTAGGATCGGCGAGCAGTACTTC
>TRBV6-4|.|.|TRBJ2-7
CASSRSVGSYEQYF
TGTGCCAGCAGTCGGTCAGTTGGCTCCTACGAGCAGTACTTC
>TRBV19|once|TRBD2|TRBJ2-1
CASSQTSGRTAVGNEQFF
TGTGCCAGTAGCCAAACTAGCGGGAGGACTGCGGTGGGCAATGAGCAGTTCTTC
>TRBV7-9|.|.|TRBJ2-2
CVSSFGRANTGELFF
TGTGTCAGCAGCTTCGGGCGGGCAAACACCGGGGAGCTGTTTTTT
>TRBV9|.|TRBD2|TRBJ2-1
CASSPRLAGAYNEQFF
TGTGCCAGCAGCCCGCGACTAGCGGGAGCCTACAATGAGCAGTTCTTC
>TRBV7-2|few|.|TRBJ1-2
CASSLGGGNYGYTF
TGTGCCAGCAGCTTAGGTGGGGGTAACTATGGCTACACCTTC
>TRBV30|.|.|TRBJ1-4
CAWRAGRRGEKLFF
TGTGCCTGGAGAGCGGGCAGGCGTGGGGAAAAACTGTTTTTT
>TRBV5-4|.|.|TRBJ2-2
CASSRTLSGELFF
TGTGCCAGCAGCAGGACCTTATCCGGGGAGCTGTTTTTT
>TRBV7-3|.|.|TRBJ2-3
CASSPDLGTDTQYF
TGTGCCAGCAGCCCCGACCTCGGGACAGATACGCAGTATTTT
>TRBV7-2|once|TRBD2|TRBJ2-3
CASSFAGGSTDTQYF
TGTGCCAGCAGCTTCGCGGGGGGGAGCACAGATACGCAGTATTTT
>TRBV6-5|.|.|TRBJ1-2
CASSPEMGRPGGYTF
TGTGCCAGCAGTCCTGAAATGGGACGGCCGGGAGGCTACACCTTC
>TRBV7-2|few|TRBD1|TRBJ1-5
CASSLTGGANQPQHF
TGTGCCAGCAGCTTGACAGGGGGCGCGAATCAGCCCCAGCATTTT
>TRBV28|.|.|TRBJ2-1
CASSLGGVRGNEQFF
TGTGCCAGCAGTTTGGGGGGAGTTCGAGGGAATGAGCAGTTCTTC
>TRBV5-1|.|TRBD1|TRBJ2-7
CASQGQGASYEQYF
TGCGCCAGCCAGGGACAGGGGGCGTCCTACGAGCAGTACTTC
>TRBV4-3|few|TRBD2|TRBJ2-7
CASSQGPLTSLSSYEQYF
TGCGCCAGCAGCCAAGGCCCGTTGACTAGCCTAAGCTCCTACGAGCAGTACTTC
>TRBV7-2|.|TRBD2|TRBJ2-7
CASSPSGGVSSYEQYF
TGTGCCAGCAGCCCGAGCGGGGGGGTTAGCTCCTACGAGCAGTACTTC
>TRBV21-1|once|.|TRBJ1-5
CASSKGSFNQPQHF
TGTGCCAGCAGCAAAGGGTCCTTCAATCAGCCCCAGCATTTT
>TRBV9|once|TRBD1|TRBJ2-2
CASTGTGQAGELFF
TGTGCCAGCACCGGGACAGGGCAGGCCGGGGAGCTGTTTTTT
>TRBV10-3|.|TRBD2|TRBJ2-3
CAIKGSGLAADTQYF
TGTGCCATCAAGGGATCCGGACTAGCTGCAGATACGCAGTATTTT
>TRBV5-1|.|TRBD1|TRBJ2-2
CASSPGQTNTGELFF
TGCGCCAGCAGCCCGGGACAGACGAACACCGGGGAGCTGTTTTTT
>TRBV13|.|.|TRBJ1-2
CASSLRTAGNYGYTF
TGTGCCAGCAGCCTCCGGACCGCAGGCAACTATGGCTACACCTTC
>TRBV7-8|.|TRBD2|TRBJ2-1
CASSLRRDYYNEQFF
TGTGCCAGCAGCTTACGGCGGGACTACTACAATGAGCAGTTCTTC
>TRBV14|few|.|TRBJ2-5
CASSRWGRGNTPETQYF
TGTGCCAGCAGCCGATGGGGTCGCGGGAACACGCCTGAGACCCAGTACTTC
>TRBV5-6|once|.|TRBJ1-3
CASSLPGAGNTIYF
TGTGCCAGCAGCTTGCCGGGGGCTGGAAACACCATATATTTT
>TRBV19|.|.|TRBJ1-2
CASSIPDGLYGYTF
TGTGCCAGTAGTATCCCCGACGGACTCTATGGCTACACCTTC
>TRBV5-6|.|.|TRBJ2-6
CASSVEIGGTGANVLTF
TGTGCCAGCAGCGTGGAAATCGGGGGCACTGGGGCCAACGTCCTGACTTTC
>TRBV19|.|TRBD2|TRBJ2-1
CASSIGGGGLGDNEQFF
TGTGCCAGTAGTATAGGGGGAGGTGGACTAGGCGACAATGAGCAGTTCTTC
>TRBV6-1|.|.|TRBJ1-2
CASSPREAHRVGYTF
TGTGCCAGCAGTCCCCGGGAAGCTCACAGGGTTGGCTACACCTTC
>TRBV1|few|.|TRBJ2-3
CTSSQPQRSSGDSSTDTQYF
TGCACCAGCAGCCAACCCCAAAGATCTAGCGGGGATTCTAGCACAGATACGCAGTATTTT